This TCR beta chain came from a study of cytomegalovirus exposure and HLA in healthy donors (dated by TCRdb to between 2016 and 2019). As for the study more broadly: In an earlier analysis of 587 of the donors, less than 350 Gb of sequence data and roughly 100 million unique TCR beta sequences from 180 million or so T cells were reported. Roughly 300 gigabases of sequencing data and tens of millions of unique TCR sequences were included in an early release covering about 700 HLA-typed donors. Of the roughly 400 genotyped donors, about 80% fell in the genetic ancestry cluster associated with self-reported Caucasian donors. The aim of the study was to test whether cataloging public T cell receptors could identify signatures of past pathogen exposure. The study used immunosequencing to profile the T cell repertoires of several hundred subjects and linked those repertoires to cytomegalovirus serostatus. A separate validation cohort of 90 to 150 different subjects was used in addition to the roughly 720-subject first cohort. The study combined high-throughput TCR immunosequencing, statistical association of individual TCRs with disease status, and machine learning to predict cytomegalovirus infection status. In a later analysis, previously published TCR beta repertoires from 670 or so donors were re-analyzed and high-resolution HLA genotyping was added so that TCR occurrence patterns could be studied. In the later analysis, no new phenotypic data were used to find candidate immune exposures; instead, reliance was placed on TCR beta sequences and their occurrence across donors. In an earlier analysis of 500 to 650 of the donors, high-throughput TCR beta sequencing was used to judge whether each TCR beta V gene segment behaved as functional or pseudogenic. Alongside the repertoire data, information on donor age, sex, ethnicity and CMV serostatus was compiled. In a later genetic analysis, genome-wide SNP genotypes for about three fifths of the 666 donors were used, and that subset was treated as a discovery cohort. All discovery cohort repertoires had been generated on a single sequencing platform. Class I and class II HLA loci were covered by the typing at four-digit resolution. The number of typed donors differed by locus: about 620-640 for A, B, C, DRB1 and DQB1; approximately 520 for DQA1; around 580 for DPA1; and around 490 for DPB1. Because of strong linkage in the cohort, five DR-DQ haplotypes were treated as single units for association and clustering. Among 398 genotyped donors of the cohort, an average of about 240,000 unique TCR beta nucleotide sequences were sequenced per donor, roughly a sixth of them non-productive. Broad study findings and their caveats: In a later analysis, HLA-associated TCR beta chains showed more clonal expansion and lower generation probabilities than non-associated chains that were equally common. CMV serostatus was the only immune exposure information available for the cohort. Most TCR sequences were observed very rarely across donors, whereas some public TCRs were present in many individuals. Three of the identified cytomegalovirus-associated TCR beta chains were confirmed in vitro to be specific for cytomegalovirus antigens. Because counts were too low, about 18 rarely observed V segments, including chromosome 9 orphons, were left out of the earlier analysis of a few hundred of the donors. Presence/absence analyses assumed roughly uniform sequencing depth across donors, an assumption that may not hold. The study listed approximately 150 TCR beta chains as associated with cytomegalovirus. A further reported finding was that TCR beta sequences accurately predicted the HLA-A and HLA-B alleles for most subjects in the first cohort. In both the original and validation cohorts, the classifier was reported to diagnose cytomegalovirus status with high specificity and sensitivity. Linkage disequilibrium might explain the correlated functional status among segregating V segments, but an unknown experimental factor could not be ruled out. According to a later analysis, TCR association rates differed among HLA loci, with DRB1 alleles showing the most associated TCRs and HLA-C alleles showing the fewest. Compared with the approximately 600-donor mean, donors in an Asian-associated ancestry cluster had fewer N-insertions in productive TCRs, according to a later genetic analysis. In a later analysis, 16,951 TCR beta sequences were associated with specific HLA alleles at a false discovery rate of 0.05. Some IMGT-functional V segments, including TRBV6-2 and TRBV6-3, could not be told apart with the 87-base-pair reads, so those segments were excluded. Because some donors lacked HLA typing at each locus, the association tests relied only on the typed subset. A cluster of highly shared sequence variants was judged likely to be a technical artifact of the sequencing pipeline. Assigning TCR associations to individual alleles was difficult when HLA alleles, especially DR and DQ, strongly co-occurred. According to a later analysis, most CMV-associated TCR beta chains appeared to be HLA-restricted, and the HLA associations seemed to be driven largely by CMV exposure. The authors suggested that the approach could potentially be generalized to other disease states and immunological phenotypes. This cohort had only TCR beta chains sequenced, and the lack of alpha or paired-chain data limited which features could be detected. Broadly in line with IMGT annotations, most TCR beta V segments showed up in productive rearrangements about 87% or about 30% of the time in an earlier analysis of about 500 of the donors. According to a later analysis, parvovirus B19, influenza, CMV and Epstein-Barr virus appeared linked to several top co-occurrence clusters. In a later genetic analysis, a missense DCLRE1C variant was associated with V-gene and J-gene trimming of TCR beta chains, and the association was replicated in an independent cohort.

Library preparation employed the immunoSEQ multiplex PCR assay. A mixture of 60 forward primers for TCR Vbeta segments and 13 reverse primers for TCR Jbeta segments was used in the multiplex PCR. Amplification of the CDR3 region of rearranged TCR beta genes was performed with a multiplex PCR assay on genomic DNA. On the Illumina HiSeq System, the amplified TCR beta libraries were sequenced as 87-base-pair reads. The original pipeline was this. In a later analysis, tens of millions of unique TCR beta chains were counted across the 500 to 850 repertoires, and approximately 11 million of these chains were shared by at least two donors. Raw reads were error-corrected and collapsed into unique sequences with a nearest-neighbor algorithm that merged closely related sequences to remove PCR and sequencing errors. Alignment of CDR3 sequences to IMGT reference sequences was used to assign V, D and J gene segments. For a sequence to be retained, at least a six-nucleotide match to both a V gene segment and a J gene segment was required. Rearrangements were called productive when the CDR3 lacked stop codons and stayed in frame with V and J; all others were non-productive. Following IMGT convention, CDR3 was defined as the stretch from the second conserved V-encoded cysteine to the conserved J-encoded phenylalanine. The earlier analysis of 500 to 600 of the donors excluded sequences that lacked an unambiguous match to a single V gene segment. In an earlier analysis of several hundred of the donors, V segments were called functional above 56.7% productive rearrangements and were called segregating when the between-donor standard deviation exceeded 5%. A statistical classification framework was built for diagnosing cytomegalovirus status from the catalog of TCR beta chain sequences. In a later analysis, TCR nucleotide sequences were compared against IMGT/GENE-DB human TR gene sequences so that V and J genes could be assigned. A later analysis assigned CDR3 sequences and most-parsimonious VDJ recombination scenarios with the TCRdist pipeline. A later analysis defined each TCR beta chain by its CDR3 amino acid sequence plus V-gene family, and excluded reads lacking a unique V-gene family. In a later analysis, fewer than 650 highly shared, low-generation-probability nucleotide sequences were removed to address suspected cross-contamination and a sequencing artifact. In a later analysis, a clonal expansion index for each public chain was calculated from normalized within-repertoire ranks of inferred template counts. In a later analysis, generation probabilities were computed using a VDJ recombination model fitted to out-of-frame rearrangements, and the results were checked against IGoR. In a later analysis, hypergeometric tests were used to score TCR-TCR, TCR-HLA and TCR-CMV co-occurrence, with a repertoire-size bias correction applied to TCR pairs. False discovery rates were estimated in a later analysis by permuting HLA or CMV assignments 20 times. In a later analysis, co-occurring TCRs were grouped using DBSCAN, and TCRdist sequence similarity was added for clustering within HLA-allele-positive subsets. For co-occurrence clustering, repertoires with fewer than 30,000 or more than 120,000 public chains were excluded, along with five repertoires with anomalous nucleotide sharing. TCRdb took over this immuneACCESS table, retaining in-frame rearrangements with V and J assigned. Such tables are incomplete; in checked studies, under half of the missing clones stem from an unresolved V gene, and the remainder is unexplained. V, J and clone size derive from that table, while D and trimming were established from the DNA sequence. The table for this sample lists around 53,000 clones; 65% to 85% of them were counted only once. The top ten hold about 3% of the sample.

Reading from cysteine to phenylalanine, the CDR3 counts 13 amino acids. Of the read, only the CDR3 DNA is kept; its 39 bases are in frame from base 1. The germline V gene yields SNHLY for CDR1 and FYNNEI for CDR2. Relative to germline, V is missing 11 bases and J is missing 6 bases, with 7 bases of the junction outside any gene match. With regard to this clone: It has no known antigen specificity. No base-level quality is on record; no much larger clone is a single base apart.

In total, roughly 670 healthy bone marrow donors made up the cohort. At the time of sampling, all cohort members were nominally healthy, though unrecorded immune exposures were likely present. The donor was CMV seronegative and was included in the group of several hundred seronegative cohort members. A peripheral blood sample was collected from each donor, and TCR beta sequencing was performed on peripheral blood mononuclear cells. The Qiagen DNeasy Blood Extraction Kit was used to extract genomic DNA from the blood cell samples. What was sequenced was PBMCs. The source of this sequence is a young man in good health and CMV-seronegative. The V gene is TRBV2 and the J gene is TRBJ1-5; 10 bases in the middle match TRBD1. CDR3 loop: CASRDRGGQPQHF. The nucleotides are TGTGCCTCCCGGGACAGGGGAGGTCAGCCCCAGCATTTT.